A selection of T cell receptor beta chains follows, all from one sample in a study of blood T cell repertoires in COVID-19. Sequencing was performed with immunoSEQ multiplex PCR; in TCRdb, only in-frame clones are kept and a portion is missing. The sample includes 87,000 or so clones, over 75% of them seen just once. The source material was peripheral blood. Receptors originate from a woman aged 80 or over with acute or convalescent COVID-19. CDR3s include the opening cysteine and the closing phenylalanine or tryptophan. D genes are given only for firm matches. Some rows mark clone size as missing; the rest say once, few, many or name a class of expanded clone.

>TRBJ1-5|NA|TRBV19|TRBD1
TGTGCCAGTAGTGTCGGACAGGGGATCGGTAGTCAGCCCCAGCATTTT
CASSVGQGIGSQPQHF
>TRBJ1-2|NA|TRBV7-6|NA
TGTGCCAGCAGCTTTACCACGGCGGACTTCAACTATGGCTACACCTTC
CASSFTTADFNYGYTF
>TRBJ2-7|NA|TRBV29-1|NA
TGCAGCGTTGCCGCGGACAGTCTCTCCTACGAGCAGTACTTC
CSVAADSLSYEQYF
>TRBJ2-1|NA|TRBV19|TRBD2
TGTGCCAGTACCCTGACTAGCGGGAGTAAGAATGAGCAGTTCTTC
CASTLTSGSKNEQFF
>TRBJ1-2|NA|TRBV3-1/TRBV3-2|NA
TGTGCCAGCAGCCCGCGAGGGTTTGGGTATAACTATGGCTACACCTTC
CASSPRGFGYNYGYTF
>TRBJ1-1|NA|TRBV18|TRBD1
TGTGCCAGCTCCCCGGGACAGAGCTTGAACACTGAAGCTTTCTTT
CASSPGQSLNTEAFF
>TRBJ1-1|NA|TRBV10-1|NA
TGCGCCAGCACTGAGGGACAGAACACTGAAGCTTTCTTT
CASTEGQNTEAFF
>TRBJ2-2|once|TRBV28|NA
TGTGCCAGCAGTTTCATGGCCGGAGGCGGGGAGCTGTTTTTT
CASSFMAGGGELFF
>TRBJ1-2|NA|TRBV14|TRBD1
TGTGCCAGCAGCCAAGAATTGGGCCGACAGGGAAAAAACTATGGCTACACCTTC
CASSQELGRQGKNYGYTF
>TRBJ2-3|NA|TRBV18|NA
TGTGCCAGCTCACCTCGGACAGATACGCAGTATTTT
CASSPRTDTQYF
>TRBJ2-1|NA|TRBV30|TRBD2
TGTGCCTGGGTCCGGGCAGCGGGAGCCGGTGAGCAGTTCTTC
CAWVRAAGAGEQFF
>TRBJ2-2|NA|TRBV29-1|TRBD1
TGCAGCGGGGGACAGGGGAAGGCCGGGGAGCTGTTTTTT
CSGGQGKAGELFF
>TRBJ1-4|few|TRBV5-5|NA
TGTGCCAGCAGCCCACGGCCCAGGAATGAAAAACTGTTTTTT
CASSPRPRNEKLFF
>TRBJ1-2|NA|TRBV7-8|NA
TGTGCCAGCAGCTATCGCAGAACCGGGGGGGGCTACACCTTC
CASSYRRTGGGYTF
>TRBJ1-5|NA|TRBV19|TRBD1
TGTGCCAGTAGTATTTGGAGGGGGACAGGCGGAAAGGGCAATCAGCCCCAGCATTTT
CASSIWRGTGGKGNQPQHF
>TRBJ2-7|NA|TRBV6-5|TRBD2
TGTGCCAGCGCACGCGGGACTACCCGCTCCGAGCAGTACTTC
CASARGTTRSEQYF
>TRBJ1-4|NA|TRBV18|NA
TGTGCCAGCCGAGCTGGGACATTTAAAGAAAAACTGTTTTTT
CASRAGTFKEKLFF
>TRBJ2-7|NA|TRBV28|TRBD1
TGTGCCAGCAGTTTACTGGGACAGGGCGTTTTAGACGAGCAGTACTTC
CASSLLGQGVLDEQYF
>TRBJ2-1|few|TRBV10-3|TRBD2
TGTGCCATCAGGGGTAGCTACGGGGGGTACAATGAGCAGTTCTTC
CAIRGSYGGYNEQFF
>TRBJ2-5|NA|TRBV5-1|TRBD2
TGCGCCAGCAGCTCTAGCGGGGGTCATGGGGAGACCCAGTACTTC
CASSSSGGHGETQYF
>TRBJ1-1|NA|TRBV5-6|NA
TGTGCCAGCAGCTACCGACAGCTACTCACTGAAGCTTTCTTT
CASSYRQLLTEAFF
>TRBJ1-6|NA|TRBV27|TRBD1
TGTGCCAGCAGTTTACGGACAGGGCGAGATTCACCCCTCCACTTT
CASSLRTGRDSPLHF
>TRBJ2-3|NA|TRBV7-2|NA
TGTGCCAGCAGCTTGGACGGGGGCACAGATACGCAGTATTTT
CASSLDGGTDTQYF
>TRBJ1-2|NA|TRBV11-2|TRBD1
TGTGCCAGCAGCTCCCCGGGACAGGCTTTTAACTATGGCTACACCTTC
CASSSPGQAFNYGYTF
>TRBJ2-7|NA|TRBV18|TRBD1
TGTGCCAGCTCGCCGGACAGGGAGGAGGGCGAGCAGTGCTTC
CASSPDREEGEQCF
>TRBJ1-1|NA|TRBV21-1|NA
TGTGCCAGCAGCAAAGCTGGAGGGAGTCCCCCTGAAGCTTTCTTT
CASSKAGGSPPEAFF
>TRBJ2-5|once|TRBV19|TRBD1
TGTGCCAGTAATACAGGGGGAGGAGAGACCCAGTACTTC
CASNTGGGETQYF
>TRBJ2-5|once|TRBV7-2|TRBD1
TGTGCCAGCACCCGCGGACAGGGGGCGAAAGAGACCCAGTACTTC
CASTRGQGAKETQYF
>TRBJ2-3|NA|TRBV6-1|TRBD2
TGTGCCAGCAGTGAAGCTACCGCGGGAGGGCGCGATACGCAGTATTTT
CASSEATAGGRDTQYF
>TRBJ2-6|NA|TRBV9|NA
TGTGCCAGCAGCGTAGTCCCGGGGGCCAACGTCCTGACTTTC
CASSVVPGANVLTF
>TRBJ1-1|few|TRBV11-2|NA
TGTGCCAGCAGCCCAGAATTGAACACTGAAGCTTTCTTT
CASSPELNTEAFF
>TRBJ2-1|NA|TRBV15|TRBD1
TGTGCCACCAGCAGAGATAGGGGGTTTCGGGACAGGGGAGATGAGCAGTTCTTC
CATSRDRGFRDRGDEQFF
>TRBJ1-2|few|TRBV7-3|TRBD1
TGTGCCAGCAGCTTAACGGACAGGGGGCGAGCGGGCTATGGCTACACCTTC
CASSLTDRGRAGYGYTF
>TRBJ1-5|NA|TRBV7-2|NA
TGTGCCAGCAGCCCCGGAGCGGGGTCAGGGGATAGCAATCAGCCCCAGCATTTT
CASSPGAGSGDSNQPQHF
>TRBJ2-1|NA|TRBV11-3|TRBD2
TGTGCCAGCAGCCACCGGGCTAGCGGTTACAATGAGCAGTTCTTC
CASSHRASGYNEQFF
>TRBJ2-2|NA|TRBV19|TRBD1
TGTGCCAGTAGTATGAGAGCCCACAGGGGGCTGAACACCGGGGAGCTGTTTTTT
CASSMRAHRGLNTGELFF
>TRBJ1-1|NA|TRBV9|NA
TGTGCCAGCAGCGACAGTAGAACTGAAGCTTTCTTT
CASSDSRTEAFF
>TRBJ1-2|NA|TRBV2|NA
TGTGCCAGCTATCGAGGCGGCCCCATTGGCTACACCTTC
CASYRGGPIGYTF
>TRBJ2-5|NA|TRBV7-2|TRBD2
TGTGCCAGCAGCTCCAGACTAGCGGGGGGCCCTATGCAAGAGACCCAGTACTTC
CASSSRLAGGPMQETQYF
>TRBJ2-5|NA|TRBV15|NA
TGTGCCACCAGCAGAGATCTTAGCCGAGAGACCCAGTACTTC
CATSRDLSRETQYF
>TRBJ2-5|NA|TRBV15|TRBD1
TGTGCCACCAGCAGAGGGGACAGGGGGCGCCGGGAGACCCAGTACTTC
CATSRGDRGRRETQYF
>TRBJ1-2|NA|TRBV2|NA
TGTGCCAGCAGCCTATACTATGGCTACACCTTC
CASSLYYGYTF